The following is a T cell receptor (beta chain) sequence with its context. The CDR3 spans 16 residues. CDR1 is MDHEN, CDR2 SYDVKM, per germline. With 4 bases clipped from V and 7 bases from J, the junction kept 10 bases outside the gene matches. This specimen comes from a study of control samples from healthy donors and cancer patients. Sequencing was performed with immunoSEQ multiplex PCR; in TCRdb, only in-frame clones are kept and a portion is missing. The data show about 75,000 clones, with roughly 94% seen just once and 6.2% held by the top ten. The receptor's source is a woman aged 40-49 years in good health. The gene calls are TRBV28 and TRBJ1-2; 12 bases match TRBD1. The material sequenced was blood. CDR3 coding DNA: TGTGCCAGCAGTTCACCATCCGGGACAGGGGGCTTTGGCTACACCTTC. Translating it yields CASSSPSGTGGFGYTF.